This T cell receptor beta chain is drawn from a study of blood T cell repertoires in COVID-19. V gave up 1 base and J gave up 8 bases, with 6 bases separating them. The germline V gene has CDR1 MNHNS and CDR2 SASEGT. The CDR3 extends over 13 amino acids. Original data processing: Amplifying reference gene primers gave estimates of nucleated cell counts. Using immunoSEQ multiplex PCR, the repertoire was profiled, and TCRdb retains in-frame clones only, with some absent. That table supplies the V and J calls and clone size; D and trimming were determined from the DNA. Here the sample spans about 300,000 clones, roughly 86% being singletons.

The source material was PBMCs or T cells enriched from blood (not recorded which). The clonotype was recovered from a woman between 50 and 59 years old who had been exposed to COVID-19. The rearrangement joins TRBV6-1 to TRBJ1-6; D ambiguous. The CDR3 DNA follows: TGTGCCAGCAGTGAAGGGAGCCATTCACCCCTCCACTTT. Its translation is CASSEGSHSPLHF.